The 17 T cell receptor beta chains below were found in one sample sequenced in a study of T cells in Graves' hyperthyroidism and ophthalmopathy. TCR beta CDR3 regions were amplified from RNA. In the first-round RT-PCR of the TCR CDR3, the HTBI primer set was used. One entry per CDR3 protein, called by TCRdb with MiXCR from the multiplex PCR reads. The sample contains about 530,000 distinct CDR3 sequences, 17% of which appear only once. The specimen was blood. Receptors were obtained from a woman aged 18-30 years with Graves' ophthalmopathy.

The gene calls are TRBV20-1 and TRBJ1-5, with 9 bases aligning to TRBD1. Germline lookup yields CDR1 DFQATT and CDR2 SNEGSKA (reference sequence). V trimming: 5 bases; J trimming: 4 bases; junction bases outside the gene matches: 12. CDR3 length: 16 residues. CDR3 DNA sequence: TGCAGTGCTCCGGGAGATTACGGGACAGGGAATCAGCCCCAGCATTTT. This gives the protein CSAPGDYGTGNQPQHF.

This clonotype was counted at least ten times. J is TRBJ2-3 and V is TRBV7-3, with unresolved D. This CDR3 is 13 amino acids long. Trimming cost V 3 bases and J 4 bases, with 8 bases left between them. The germline V gene has CDR1 SGHTA and CDR2 FQGTGA. CDR3 protein: CASSFDPPDTQYF. DNA for the CDR3: TGTGCCAGCAGCTTCGACCCTCCAGATACGCAGTATTTT.

This clonotype has only a few counts. V usage is TRBV7-6 and J usage is TRBJ2-7; tentatively, D is TRBD1 or TRBD2 (6 bases each). There are 15 residues in the CDR3. Between the trimmed V and J ends, which lost 1 base and 3 bases, there was a span of 13 bases. Germline CDR1 reads SGHVS; CDR2 reads FNYEAQ. CDR3 nucleotide sequence: TGTGCCAGCAGCTTAGAAATCAGGGGAGGCTACGAGCAGTACTTC. This sequence encodes CASSLEIRGGYEQYF.

The chain joins TRBV6-1 to TRBJ2-1; D may be TRBD2 (7 bases). The CDR3 consists of 13 residues. Looked up from germline, CDR1 is MNHNS and CDR2 is SASEGT. The germline V and J ends were trimmed by 5 bases and 6 bases, with 11 bases remaining between them. The CDR3 region has the DNA TGTGCCAGCAGTTCCGGGGGGCTCAATGAGCAGTTCTTC. Translation: CASSSGGLNEQFF.

As DNA, the CDR3 is TGTGCCAGCAGCCTGGACAGGAACCAAGAGACCCAGTACTTC. This codes for CASSLDRNQETQYF. This sequence joins TRBV28 and TRBJ2-5, with 7 bases fitting TRBD1. Germline V CDR1 and CDR2: MDHEN, SYDVKM. The CDR3 sequence is 14 residues long. With V trimmed by 6 bases and J by 0 bases, 4 bases remained unmatched.

At least ten counts were recorded for this clonotype. The chain carries TRBV5-1 and TRBJ2-1, with D tentatively TRBD1 (5 bases). The ends were cut back, 1 base at V and 7 bases at J, with 18 bases in the middle. This CDR3 is built from 16 residues. CDR1 is SGHRS and CDR2 is YFSETQ in the germline V gene. The CDR3 DNA reads as TGCGCCAGCAGCTTGCGACAGCCGGCTACCAAAAATGAGCAGTTCTTC. It is translated as CASSLRQPATKNEQFF.

This clonotype was picked up many times. This chain links TRBV7-8 with TRBJ2-1, with TRBD2 matching 7 bases. This CDR3 is built from 17 residues. Germline CDR1 is SGHVS and CDR2 is FQNEAQ. V lost 1 base and J lost 4; bases outside the gene matches: 10. The CDR3 nucleotides read TGTGCCAGCAGCTTAGGGGATAGCGGGTATGATTACAATGAGCAGTTCTTC. Amino acid sequence: CASSLGDSGYDYNEQFF.

The gene calls are TRBV13 and TRBJ2-5; D may match TRBD1 or TRBD2 (5 bases each). CDR1 is PRHDT, CDR2 FYEKMQ, per germline (reference sequence). The CDR3 runs to 14 residues. V was clipped by 5 bases and J by 5 bases, with 15 bases between them. The CDR3 loop reads CASSPGTSRETQYF. The CDR3 region has the DNA TGTGCCAGCAGCCCCGGGACCTCCCGGGAGACCCAGTACTTC.

Regarding this clonotype: One base away lies a much larger clone, so this may be a sequencing read error. The chain combines TRBV7-2 with TRBJ2-7, with 9 bases fitting TRBD2. Germline V CDR1 and CDR2: SGHTA, FQGNSA. The CDR3 runs 15 residues. Trimming at V came to 4 bases and at J to 0 bases, leaving 4 bases not matched to a gene. CDR3 residues: CTSSWLAGLSYEQYF. The CDR3 DNA is TGTACCAGCAGCTGGCTAGCGGGACTCTCCTACGAGCAGTACTTC.

Only a few counts were recorded for this clonotype. The chain recombines TRBV2 with TRBJ2-7, with TRBD1 matching over 7 bases. The CDR3 runs to 14 residues. J was trimmed by 4 bases and V by 4 bases; bases with no gene match: 7. CDR1 and CDR2 (germline): SNHLY, FYNNEI. Here the CDR3 DNA reads TGTGCCAGCAGTGTACAGGGGTCCCTGTACGAGCAGTACTTC. The encoded protein is CASSVQGSLYEQYF.

This clonotype appeared a few times. CDR3 residues: CSAEQAGPNNEQFF. For the CDR3, the DNA is TGCAGTGCGGAACAAGCGGGACCTAACAATGAGCAGTTCTTC. This sequence joins TRBV20-1 and TRBJ2-1; 7 nucleotides align to TRBD2. V lost 6 bases and J lost 5; bases outside the gene matches: 10. The CDR3 totals 14 residues. CDR1 and CDR2 from the germline V gene are DFQATT and SNEGSKA (reference sequence).

J is TRBJ2-2 and V is TRBV29-1; 15 positions agree with TRBD2. CDR1 is SQVTM, CDR2 ANQGSEA, per germline. V trimming: 7 bases; J trimming: 6 bases; junction bases outside the gene matches: 9. The CDR3 spans 16 residues. The CDR3 DNA is TGCAGCGGGGTAGGACTAGCGGGAGGGCCGGCCGGGGAGCTGTTTTTT. It is translated as CSGVGLAGGPAGELFF.

This clonotype was counted ten times or more. CDR3: CSARQAAYEQYF. The DNA of the CDR3 is TGCAGTGCTAGACAGGCCGCCTACGAGCAGTACTTC. V gene TRBV20-1 combines with J gene TRBJ2-7; the D is unclear. Per the germline V gene, CDR1 is DFQATT and CDR2 is SNEGSKA (reference sequence). This CDR3 comprises 12 residues. The germline V and J ends were trimmed by 2 bases and 2 bases, with 7 bases remaining between them.

The rearrangement joins TRBV28 to TRBJ2-2; the match to TRBD2 covers 13 bases. The CDR3 loop spans 15 amino acids. CDR1 and CDR2 from the germline V gene are MDHEN and SYDVKM. V lost 10 bases, J lost 2 bases, and 4 bases stayed unmatched. CDR3 DNA sequence: TGTGCCATCGGACTAGCGGGAGTAAACACCGGGGAGCTGTTTTTT. Its protein product is CAIGLAGVNTGELFF.

This clonotype was seen repeatedly, ten times or more. The gene calls are TRBV18 and TRBJ2-5; D gene unclear. Germline V gene data show CDR1 as KGHSH and CDR2 as LQKENI. The ends were cut back, 0 bases at V and 1 base at J, with 6 bases in the middle. CDR3 length: 14 residues. The CDR3 region is CASSPPRGQETQYF. CDR3 nucleotide sequence: TGTGCCAGCTCACCACCCCGTGGCCAAGAGACCCAGTACTTC.

The J gene is TRBJ2-5, the V gene TRBV2; 10 bases are shared with TRBD2. The V and J ends lost 3 bases and 0 bases, in that order; junction bases with no gene match: 4. CDR1 and CDR2 (germline): SNHLY, FYNNEI. The CDR3 sequence is 16 residues long. CDR3 residues: CASSDGLAAYQETQYF. The CDR3 coding sequence is TGTGCCAGCAGTGACGGACTAGCGGCGTACCAAGAGACCCAGTACTTC.

This clonotype was recorded at least ten times. The J gene is TRBJ2-7, the V gene TRBV6-5, with 13 bases matching TRBD2. The germline V gene has CDR1 MNHEY and CDR2 SVGAGI. V was clipped by 2 bases and J by 7 bases; unmatched bases: 5. The CDR3 has 15 amino acids. This CDR3 is CASSYGLAGAGEQYF. The CDR3 DNA is TGTGCCAGCAGTTACGGACTAGCGGGAGCTGGAGAGCAGTACTTC.